This T cell receptor beta chain was identified during a study of PD-1 blockade in mismatch repair-deficient tumors. Time point in this sample: approximately nine-day in vitro stimulation with candidate neoantigen peptide 3. TCR sequencing covered a few patients who responded to pembrolizumab. Cells were stimulated approximately 10 days with each of seven ELISpot-reactive neoantigens. Notes on the study in general: After pembrolizumab, tumor-resident clones rose rapidly, then generally contracted before radiologic responses.

Profiling relied on immunoSEQ multiplex PCR, and the TCRdb table lists in-frame clones only, not all of them. The repertoire holds approximately 9,000 clones, with about 89% as singletons. To note about this clone: The antigen remains unidentified.

The CDR3 consists of 13 residues. Trimming cost V 3 bases and J 6 bases; bases outside gene matches: 1. From germline, CDR1 is KGHSH and CDR2 LQKENI. The rearrangement links TRBV18 to TRBJ1-1, with TRBD1 identical over 10 bases. The TCR originated in an adult with mismatch repair-deficient cancer. Specimen: cells cultured in vitro, collected from a patient treated with pembrolizumab. CDR3 in amino acids: CASSPGQGAEAFF. The CDR3 bases are TGTGCCAGCTCACCCGGACAGGGGGCTGAAGCTTTCTTT. The entire variable domain, with the rest obtained from reference TRBV18 and TRBJ1-1, is as follows: NAGVMQNPRHLVRRRGQEARLRCSPMKGHSHVYWYRQLPEEGLKFMVYLQKENIIDESGMPKERFSAEFPKEGPSILRIQQVVRGDSAAYFCASSPGQGAEAFFGQGTRLTVV.